The subject of this entry is one T cell receptor beta chain. The antigen remains unidentified. This entry belongs to a study of T cell responses to AZD1222 COVID-19 vaccine. Overall study context: Pooling covered second doses at about 4 or about 12 weeks. Study results and caveats: Donor demographics were predominantly white British with a female majority; clonal diversity may be underestimated. Dominant at 160-218 and 743-854, vaccine-associated CD4 TCRs also spanned spike. Unmutated regions of variants are reportedly targeted by nearly half of spike-specific TCRs.

Libraries were prepared by immunoSEQ multiplex PCR; TCRdb keeps only in-frame clonotypes and omits some of them. Of about 97,000 clones detected, about 88% appear once; the ten largest clones hold approximately 16%. The sequenced sample was peripheral blood, obtained on day 0 of AZD1222 vaccination. This TCR was sampled from an adult in good health.

The CDR3 DNA reads TGTGCCAGCACACACAGCTCTGGGGCCAACGTCCTGACTTTC. Translating gives CASTHSSGANVLTF. The chain recombines TRBV6-5 with TRBJ2-6; D remains unclear. The CDR3 spans 14 residues. Trimming stripped 7 bases from V and 0 bases from J, with 7 bases between. Germline V gene lookup returns CDR1 MNHEY and CDR2 SVGAGI.